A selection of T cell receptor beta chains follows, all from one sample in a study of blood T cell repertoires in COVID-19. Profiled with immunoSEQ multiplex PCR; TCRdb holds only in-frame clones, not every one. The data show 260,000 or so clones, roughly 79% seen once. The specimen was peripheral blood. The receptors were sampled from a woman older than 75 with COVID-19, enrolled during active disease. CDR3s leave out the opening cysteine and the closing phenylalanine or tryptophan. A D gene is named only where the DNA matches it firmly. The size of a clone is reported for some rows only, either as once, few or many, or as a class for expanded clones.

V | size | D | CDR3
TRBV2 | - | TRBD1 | AISRDSRYGYT
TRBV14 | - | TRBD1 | ASSHTGVNGYT
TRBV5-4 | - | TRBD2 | ASSLGRVAGVDTQY
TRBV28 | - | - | ASSTLGGHSGNTIY
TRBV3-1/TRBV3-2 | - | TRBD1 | ASSRQGSGANVLT
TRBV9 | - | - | ASSVALGSSGEQF
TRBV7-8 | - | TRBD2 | ASSLPAGGYNEQF
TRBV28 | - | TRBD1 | ASRRSTGGSYEQY
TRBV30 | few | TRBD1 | AWTTTGNQPQH
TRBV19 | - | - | ASSEMWGGEAF